This T cell receptor beta chain was profiled in a study of OX40 agonist ivuxolimab in advanced cancers. Context from the whole study: Ivuxolimab was an agonistic, fully human IgG2 monoclonal antibody directed against OX40 (CD134), a costimulatory receptor. Intravenous ivuxolimab was administered to patients every 2 weeks at six dose levels: 0.01, 0.1, 0.3, 1.5, 3 and 10 mg/kg. Partial responses were achieved by three dose-escalation patients, of whom one had hepatocellular carcinoma and two had cutaneous melanoma. Of the approximately 50 dose-escalation patients, hepatocellular carcinoma was present in some 19, melanoma in some 15, renal cell carcinoma in 9 and head and neck cancer in 9. The purpose of peripheral TCRbeta sequencing was to test whether ivuxolimab changed TCR sequence diversity and led to clonal T-cell expansion. The dose-escalation cohort was about 87% male with a mean age of approximately 59 years, ranging from roughly 20 to 80. The paper reports the monotherapy dose-escalation portion (N = 52 patients) of the phase I ivuxolimab trial. Prior anti-PD-1, anti-PD-L1 or anti-CTLA-4 therapy was permitted, and checkpoint inhibitors had been received by about 37% of dose-escalation patients.

Results and caveats for the whole study, not just this receptor: After ivuxolimab, CD8+ T cells had more expanded clones than CD4+ T cells on average. In the 0.1-3.0 mg/kg groups, partial responders had among the lowest normalized peripheral clonal expansion, particularly in CD8+ T cells. Antigen specificity was not determined for the clonally expanded peripheral T cells. Low levels of normalized T-cell clonal expansion were also seen in some patients who did not respond. At doses of 0.1 to 3.0 mg/kg, clonal expansion of both CD4+ and CD8+ blood T cells was observed from baseline to week 6.

Details on this clone: The antigen this receptor binds is unknown. Base qualities are not recorded, but no much larger clone differs from it by a single base.

Genomic DNA was extracted from sorted cells for sequencing of the TCRbeta CDR3 region. The immunoSEQ Assay was used for sequencing of TCRbeta CDR3 regions. TCRdb retrieved this table from immuneACCESS and kept in-frame rearrangements only. Not all clones are present; in checked studies, unresolved V genes account for under half, and no reason is known for the remainder. Present in this sample are fewer than 20,000 clones, approximately 82% of which were seen just once. The top ten clonotypes cover 10% to 15% of the sample. Patients with autoimmune disease history or receiving systemic immunosuppression were excluded from the trial. Peripheral blood for TCR sequencing was drawn from every dose cohort at baseline, at cycle 4 day 1 and at cycle 7 day 1. Samples came from an open-label, multicenter, first-in-human phase I dose-escalation trial of ivuxolimab. Adults with locally advanced or metastatic head and neck squamous cell, hepatocellular, melanoma or renal cell carcinoma were enrolled in the trial. Before TCR sequencing, CD4+ T cells and CD8+ T cells were sorted from peripheral blood as separate populations.

The germline V gene encodes CDR1 LNHNV and CDR2 YYDKDF (reference sequence). Relative to germline, V is 3 bases shorter and J is 2 bases shorter, with 6 bases between their ends. Including the terminal cysteine and phenylalanine, the CDR3 comprises 13 residues. Just the 39-base CDR3 DNA is kept, in frame starting at base 1. Sample: CD4+ or CD8+ T cells sorted from blood, taken in a trial of the OX40 agonist ivuxolimab. The receptor was isolated from an adult with an advanced solid tumor such as melanoma, head and neck, liver or kidney cancer. The V gene is TRBV15 and the J gene is TRBJ2-3; a confident D gene designation cannot be given. The CDR3 here reads CATSSDNTDTQYF. The DNA sequence follows: TGTGCCACCAGCAGTGACAACACAGATACGCAGTATTTT.